A selection of T cell receptor beta chains follows, all from one sample in a study of CD8 T cells in ankylosing spondylitis. Using its own MiXCR run on the 5' RACE reads, TCRdb lists one record per CDR3 protein. The sample carries under 35,000 distinct CDR3 sequences, roughly 7.2% recorded once. The sample comprised blood, either unsorted or a sorted T cell fraction (not recorded which). The receptors stem from a male donor with ankylosing spondylitis or in good health (not recorded which). CDR3s include the opening cysteine and the closing phenylalanine or tryptophan. Fields, in order: V gene, D gene, clone size, J gene, CDR3 protein, CDR3 DNA. D genes are given only for firm matches. The size entry is marked missing in some rows and otherwise reads once, few, many or a size class.

>TRBV5-1|TRBD1|medium-sized|TRBJ2-2
CASSKGQLYTGELFF
TGCGCCAGCAGCAAGGGACAGCTTTACACCGGGGAGCTGTTTTTT
>TRBV29-1|TRBD2|many|TRBJ2-3
CSGQGLAGERTDTQYF
TGCAGCGGGCAGGGACTAGCGGGAGAGAGGACAGATACGCAGTATTTT
>TRBV7-9|TRBD2|few|TRBJ2-7
CASSLSGSGEQYF
TGTGCCAGCAGTCTCAGCGGGAGCGGGGAGCAGTACTTC
>TRBV5-1|TRBD1|many|TRBJ2-6
CASRSGTGESGANVLTF
TGCGCCAGCAGGTCCGGGACAGGGGAGTCTGGGGCCAACGTCCTGACTTTC
>TRBV19|TRBD2|once|TRBJ2-4
CAMGPGRAGIQYF
TGTGCCATGGGCCCGGGGAGGGCGGGCATTCAGTACTTC
>TRBV5-1|.|.|TRBJ2-2
CASSLEGGYGELFF
TGCGCCAGCAGCTTGGAAGGTGGATACGGGGAGCTGTTTTTT
>TRBV20-1|TRBD2|many|TRBJ2-3
CSALGTSGNTDTQYF
TGCAGTGCTCTCGGGACTAGCGGGAACACAGATACGCAGTATTTT
>TRBV5-1|.|.|TRBJ1-1
CASGGGGNTEAFF
TGCGCCAGCGGGGGGGGCGGGAACACTGAAGCTTTCTTT
>TRBV19|TRBD2|few|TRBJ2-1
CASSGAPSGRGYNEQFF
TGTGCCAGTAGCGGAGCCCCTAGCGGGAGAGGATACAATGAGCAGTTCTTC
>TRBV19|TRBD2|many|TRBJ2-2
CASRGLAGAGELFF
TGTGCCAGTCGCGGACTAGCGGGAGCGGGGGAGCTGTTTTTT
>TRBV4-1|.|many|TRBJ2-5
CASSQEIAGIGGKETQYF
TGCGCCAGCAGCCAAGAAATCGCAGGGATAGGCGGGAAAGAGACCCAGTACTTC
>TRBV14|TRBD1|many|TRBJ1-1
CASSQLGQGRSAFF
TGTGCCAGCAGCCAACTAGGACAGGGGCGCTCAGCTTTCTTT
>TRBV5-1|TRBD2|few|TRBJ2-7
CASSLAGPSGGNYEQYF
TGCGCCAGCAGCTTGGCCGGGCCTAGCGGGGGGAACTACGAGCAGTACTTC
>TRBV19|.|many|TRBJ2-2
CASSSPGETTGELFF
TGTGCCAGTAGTTCCCCGGGAGAGACCACCGGGGAGCTGTTTTTT
>TRBV10-2|TRBD2|many|TRBJ2-7
CASFPGGVRDSYEQYF
TGCGCCAGCTTCCCGGGAGGGGTCCGGGACTCCTACGAGCAGTACTTC
>TRBV5-5|TRBD1|many|TRBJ2-2
CASSWGQGGTGELFF
TGTGCCAGCAGCTGGGGACAGGGGGGCACCGGGGAGCTGTTTTTT
>TRBV3-1|.|.|TRBJ2-2
CATSTGTLNTGELFF
TGTGCCACCTCCACCGGGACGCTGAACACCGGGGAGCTGTTTTTT
>TRBV11-2|.|many|TRBJ2-1
CASSFGREGFEQFF
TGTGCCAGCAGCTTTGGGCGGGAAGGGTTTGAGCAGTTCTTC
>TRBV29-1|.|many|TRBJ2-1
CSVEGGSRRNEQFF
TGCAGCGTTGAAGGAGGGAGTCGCCGCAATGAGCAGTTCTTC
>TRBV3-1|.|many|TRBJ2-1
CASSQDPRSYNEQFF
TGTGCCAGCAGCCAAGATCCCCGCTCCTACAATGAGCAGTTCTTC
>TRBV5-1|.|many|TRBJ2-5
CASSLDIEDQETQYF
TGCGCCAGCAGCTTGGATATTGAGGACCAAGAGACCCAGTACTTC
>TRBV19|TRBD2|.|TRBJ2-2
CASSTLSRTSGRRIGTGELFF
TGTGCCAGTAGTACCCTTTCCCGGACTAGCGGGAGACGGATTGGGACCGGGGAGCTGTTTTTT
>TRBV5-1|.|many|TRBJ2-7
CASSPMGVEQYF
TGCGCCAGCAGCCCGATGGGGGTCGAGCAGTACTTC
>TRBV30|TRBD1|many|TRBJ2-1
CAWSPEGAKQFF
TGTGCCTGGAGCCCCGAGGGGGCGAAGCAGTTCTTC
>TRBV27|.|many|TRBJ2-1
CASSRAWSSYNEQFF
TGTGCCAGCAGTAGGGCATGGAGCTCCTACAATGAGCAGTTCTTC
>TRBV15|.|many|TRBJ2-5
CATSRDLSRAEQETQYF
TGTGCCACCAGCAGAGATCTGTCTAGGGCAGAGCAAGAGACCCAGTACTTC
>TRBV11-2|TRBD2|.|TRBJ2-1
CASSQGVLAGGLSSYNEQFF
TGTGCCAGCAGCCAGGGGGTACTAGCGGGAGGGCTAAGCTCCTACAATGAGCAGTTCTTC
>TRBV12-3/TRBV12-4|.|many|TRBJ1-4
CASTFDRREKLFF
TGTGCCAGCACCTTCGACAGGCGGGAAAAACTGTTTTTT
>TRBV7-2|TRBD2|.|TRBJ2-1
CASSSGLAGGNEQFF
TGTGCCAGCAGCTCCGGACTAGCGGGAGGGAATGAGCAGTTCTTC
>TRBV28|.|many|TRBJ2-7
CATTLAAVDEQYF
TGTGCCACCACCTTGGCGGCTGTTGACGAGCAGTACTTC
>TRBV5-1|TRBD1|medium-sized|TRBJ2-7
CASWDSSYEQYF
TGCGCCTCCTGGGACAGCTCCTACGAGCAGTACTTC
>TRBV5-1|TRBD2|many|TRBJ2-1
CASSSQGLAGASEQFF
TGCGCCAGCAGCTCGCAAGGACTAGCGGGGGCGAGTGAGCAGTTCTTC
>TRBV7-8|.|few|TRBJ2-7
CASSPRGERSVSYEQYF
TGTGCCAGCAGCCCCCGGGGCGAGCGGAGCGTCTCCTACGAGCAGTACTTC
>TRBV30|TRBD2|many|TRBJ2-7
CALAGGQSSYEQYF
TGTGCTCTAGCGGGAGGCCAGAGCTCCTACGAGCAGTACTTC
>TRBV2|TRBD1|many|TRBJ2-1
CASRDRAYNEQFF
TGTGCGAGCCGAGACAGGGCTTACAATGAGCAGTTCTTC
>TRBV20-1|TRBD2|medium-sized|TRBJ2-7
CSASRTSGYEQYF
TGCAGTGCTAGTCGGACTAGCGGCTACGAGCAGTACTTC
>TRBV6-5|TRBD1|many|TRBJ2-7
CASSYSLTGVVKNEQYF
TGTGCCAGCAGTTACTCCCTGACAGGGGTAGTGAAGAACGAGCAGTACTTC